Listed below are T cell receptor beta chains from one sample, sequenced in a study of T cell repertoires in cytomegalovirus infection. Antigens for these TCRs are unknown. MiXCR, run by TCRdb on the reads, gives a single entry per CDR3 protein. The table lists approximately 590,000 distinct CDR3 sequences, roughly 43% of them singletons. This sample comprised cultured PBMCs, obtained from culture after CMV antigen stimulation. Every receptor here comes from a human donor in good health (CMV status not recorded). Some clones in this sample may be carry-over from other donors' samples. The CDR3 runs from the conserved cysteine through the conserved F or W. Fields, in order: clone size, D gene, J gene, V gene, CDR3 protein, CDR3 DNA. A D gene is named only where the DNA matches it firmly. Only some rows state a clone size, as once, few, many or a class for expanded clones.

>once|.|TRBJ1-2|TRBV28
CASSRLDTVYGYTF
TGTGCCAGCAGCCGTCTCGACACGGTCTATGGCTACACCTTC
>few|TRBD2|TRBJ2-1|TRBV7-2
CASTGPPSGGHNEQFF
TGTGCCAGCACCGGCCCTCCCAGCGGGGGACACAATGAGCAGTTCTTC
>.|TRBD1|TRBJ1-5|TRBV3-1
CASSQQGVSNQPQHF
TGTGCCAGCAGCCAGCAGGGGGTTAGCAATCAGCCCCAGCATTTT
>.|.|TRBJ2-5|TRBV7-2
CASSLVVGNQYF
TGTGCCAGCAGCTTAGTCGTAGGGAATCAGTACTTC
>once|TRBD2|TRBJ2-5|TRBV29-1
CSVRVAGVETQYF
TGCAGCGTTAGAGTAGCGGGAGTAGAGACCCAGTACTTC
>many|.|TRBJ2-1|TRBV7-2
CASSSTHRADYNEQFF
TGTGCCAGCAGCTCGACTCACAGGGCTGACTACAATGAGCAGTTCTTC
>.|.|TRBJ2-1|TRBV19
CASSILGTYNEQFF
TGTGCCAGTAGTATATTAGGGACTTACAATGAGCAGTTCTTC
>few|TRBD2|TRBJ2-2|TRBV6-1
CASKLAESELFF
TGTGCCAGCAAACTAGCGGAGTCCGAGCTGTTTTTT
>many|.|TRBJ2-3|TRBV7-6
CASSLRGLAGGSDTQYF
TGTGCCAGCAGCTTAAGGGGGCTGGCGGGGGGTTCAGATACGCAGTATTTT
>few|.|TRBJ1-3|TRBV4-2
CASGREPFLGGSGNTIYF
TGTGCCAGCGGGAGGGAACCCTTCCTTGGGGGTTCTGGAAACACCATATATTTT
>many|.|TRBJ2-3|TRBV7-2
CASSLGGHEDTQYF
TGTGCCAGCAGCCTGGGGGGGCATGAAGATACGCAGTATTTT
>few|.|TRBJ2-5|TRBV10-3
CAISAGEETQYF
TGTGCCATCAGTGCCGGGGAAGAGACCCAGTACTTC
>few|TRBD1|TRBJ2-3|TRBV10-3
CAISDPGQGDTQYF
TGTGCCATCAGTGACCCGGGACAGGGGGATACGCAGTATTTT
>.|TRBD1|TRBJ1-2|TRBV5-4
CASSLRGLESYGYTF
TGTGCCAGCAGCTTAAGGGGGCTCGAATCCTATGGCTACACCTTC
>.|.|TRBJ1-6|TRBV12-3/TRBV12-4
CASRSFPRSPLHF
TGTGCCAGCAGGTCGTTCCCTCGTTCACCCCTCCACTTT
>.|.|TRBJ1-5|TRBV7-8
CASSLAPGQYSNQPQHF
TGTGCCAGCAGCTTAGCACCGGGACAATATAGCAATCAGCCCCAGCATTTT
>few|.|TRBJ2-1|TRBV18
CASSQDKGSYNEQFF
TGTGCCAGCTCACAGGACAAGGGGTCCTACAATGAGCAGTTCTTC
>many|TRBD1|TRBJ2-1|TRBV7-2
CASRARAGGGNEQFF
TGTGCCAGCAGGGCCCGGGCAGGGGGTGGCAATGAGCAGTTCTTC
>few|.|TRBJ2-1|TRBV12-3/TRBV12-4
CASTTGSNEQFF
TGTGCCAGCACTACCGGAAGCAATGAGCAGTTCTTC
>.|.|TRBJ1-1|TRBV19
CASSSRVRTVNTEAFF
TGTGCCAGTTCATCACGAGTGAGGACGGTGAACACTGAAGCTTTCTTT
>.|.|TRBJ2-7|TRBV6-6
CASTLDGSYEQYF
TGTGCCAGCACCCTGGACGGATCCTACGAGCAGTACTTC